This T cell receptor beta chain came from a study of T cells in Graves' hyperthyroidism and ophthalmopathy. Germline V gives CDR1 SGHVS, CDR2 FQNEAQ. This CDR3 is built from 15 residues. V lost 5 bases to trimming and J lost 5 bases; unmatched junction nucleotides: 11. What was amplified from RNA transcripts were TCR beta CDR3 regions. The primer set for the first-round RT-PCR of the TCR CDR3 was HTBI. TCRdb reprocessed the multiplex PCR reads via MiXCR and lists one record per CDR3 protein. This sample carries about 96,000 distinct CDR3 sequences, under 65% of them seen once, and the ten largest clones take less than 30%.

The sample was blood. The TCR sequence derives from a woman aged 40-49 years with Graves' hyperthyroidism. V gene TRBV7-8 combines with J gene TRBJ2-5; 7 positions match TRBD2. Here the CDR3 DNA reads TGTGCCAGCAGCCTCGGGTTAGCGGGTTGGGAGACCCAGTACTTC. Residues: CASSLGLAGWETQYF.